Shown below are 30 T cell receptor beta chains from a single sample sequenced in a study of blood T cell repertoires in COVID-19. Profiling relied on immunoSEQ multiplex PCR, and the TCRdb table lists in-frame clones only, not all of them. This sample has 120,000 or so clones; about 80% occur once, and the top ten carry roughly 25%. The material sequenced was peripheral blood. The receptors here all came from a human donor in a cohort sampled during active COVID-19.

The genes are TRBV2 and TRBJ2-4, with 10 bases that match TRBD2. The CDR3 has 16 residues. Trimming cost V 5 bases and J 4 bases; bases outside gene matches: 8. Germline values: CDR1 SNHLY, CDR2 FYNNEI. DNA for the CDR3: TGTGCCAGCAGTAGGACTAGCGGACTTATGAAAAACATTCAGTACTTC. Protein product: CASSRTSGLMKNIQYF.

The chain joins TRBV7-3 to TRBJ2-1; 9 bases agree with TRBD2. V shed 5 bases, J shed 5 bases, and the junction held 7 bases outside the gene matches. There are 15 residues in the CDR3. Germline V gene sequence: CDR1 SGHTA, CDR2 FQGTGA. DNA for the CDR3: TGTGCCAGCAGCCCCCAAGCGGGGGGTAACAATGAGCAGTTCTTC. Amino acid sequence: CASSPQAGGNNEQFF.

V usage is TRBV7-3 and J usage is TRBJ1-5; D not resolved. This CDR3 spans 14 amino acids. Germline CDR1 and CDR2: SGHTA and FQGTGA. The V end was cut by 5 bases, the J end by 5 bases, with 13 bases between. The CDR3 loop is CASSRSGGDQPQHF. CDR3 sequence (DNA): TGTGCCAGCAGCCGCTCGGGTGGAGATCAGCCCCAGCATTTT. Supplemented by reference TRBV7-3 and TRBJ1-5, the full variable domain reads GAGVSQTPSNKVTEKGKYVELRCDPISGHTALYWYRQSLGQGPEFLIYFQGTGAADDSGLPNDRFFAVRPEGSVSTLKIQRTERGDSAVYLCASSRSGGDQPQHFGDGTRLSIL.

The chain combines TRBV15 with TRBJ1-1; a possible D gene is TRBD1 (6 bases). V dropped 3 bases and J dropped 5 bases, with 28 bases sitting between them. The germline V gene encodes CDR1 LNHNV and CDR2 YYDKDF (reference sequence). CDR3 size: 19 residues. Written as DNA, the CDR3 is TGTGCCACCAGCAGGCATATTCGGCCGGCGGGGGCGATGTGGACTGAAGCTTTCTTT. Translated, it gives CATSRHIRPAGAMWTEAFF.

This clone was found once. CDR3 loop: CASSGPGQEYNEQFF. The CDR3, as DNA: TGTGCCAGCAGTGGGCCGGGACAGGAGTACAATGAGCAGTTCTTC. This rearrangement joins TRBV2 to TRBJ2-1; 8 bases map to TRBD1. Germline trimming cut 4 bases from V and 4 bases from J; bases unmatched to any gene: 6. The CDR3 runs 15 residues. The germline CDR1 and CDR2 sequences are SNHLY and FYNNEI.

This chain uses TRBV6-2 or TRBV6-3 with TRBJ1-2; D is perhaps TRBD1 (5 bases). Germline loops: CDR1 MNHEY, CDR2 SVGEGT. The CDR3 sequence is 14 residues long. V was trimmed by 2 bases and J by 8 bases, leaving 15 bases between them. The CDR3 DNA is TGTGCCAGCAGTTACGTGGGGCCATCTGGGGGCTACACCTTC. This encodes CASSYVGPSGGYTF.

This chain links TRBV15 with TRBJ2-7; D is unclear. Germline CDR1 reads LNHNV; CDR2 reads YYDKDF (reference sequence). The CDR3 extends over 14 amino acids. V gave up 2 bases and J gave up 6 bases, with 14 bases separating them. CDR3 nucleotides: TGTGCCACCAGCAGACCTGATGACTCAGCCGAGCAGTACTTC. Its translation: CATSRPDDSAEQYF.

The chain is built from TRBV28 and TRBJ1-2, with D tentatively TRBD1 (6 bases). The germline V and J ends were trimmed by 4 bases and 4 bases, with 13 bases remaining between them. Looked up from germline, CDR1 is MDHEN and CDR2 is SYDVKM. This CDR3 comprises 14 residues. CDR3 in amino acids: CASSSPGAIYGYTF. Written as DNA, the CDR3 is TGTGCCAGCAGTTCCCCAGGGGCCATCTATGGCTACACCTTC.

The chain combines TRBV5-1 with TRBJ1-1; D gene uncertain. The CDR3 has 14 amino acids. Trimming took off 0 bases at V and 1 base at J, with 7 bases between the two ends. Germline CDR1 reads SGHRS; CDR2 reads YFSETQ. The CDR3 DNA follows: TGCGCCAGCAGCTTGGTCCCGGGGAACACTGAAGCTTTCTTT. Protein: CASSLVPGNTEAFF.

The chain couples TRBV9 to TRBJ2-5; maybe TRBD2 (6 bases). The germline V and J ends were trimmed by 6 bases and 5 bases, with 20 bases remaining between them. Germline-derived CDR1 and CDR2 are SGDLS and YYNGEE. The CDR3 runs to 15 residues. The CDR3 here is CASTPGLNPGETQYF. For the CDR3, the DNA is TGTGCCAGCACCCCGGGACTGAACCCTGGCGAGACCCAGTACTTC.

V is TRBV10-3 and J is TRBJ2-5, with 9 nucleotides matching TRBD2. The CDR3 spans 15 residues. Germline V gene lookup returns CDR1 ENHRY and CDR2 SYGVKD. The ends lost 3 bases at V and 1 base at J; junction bases unmatched: 3. CDR3 nucleotides: TGTGCCATCAGTGACCTAGCGGGAACCCAAGAGACCCAGTACTTC. Its protein is CAISDLAGTQETQYF.

This sequence joins TRBV7-2 and TRBJ2-5; 9 positions agree with TRBD2. In germline, CDR1 is SGHTA, CDR2 FQGNSA. V was pared by 1 base and J by 5 bases, with 14 bases of the junction left unmatched. The CDR3 has 18 residues. CDR3: CASSLGRLAGIDGETQYF. The CDR3 bases are TGTGCCAGCAGCTTAGGTCGTCTAGCGGGGATAGACGGTGAGACCCAGTACTTC.

The rearrangement links TRBV3-1 (or the pseudogene TRBV3-2) to TRBJ1-2; D possibly corresponds to TRBD1 (6 bases). Germline V gene lookup returns CDR1 LGHDT and CDR2 YNNKEL (reference sequence). This CDR3 contains 16 residues. The ends were cut back, 1 base at V and 6 bases at J, with 18 bases in the middle. The CDR3 DNA sequence: TGTGCCAGCAGCCAAGTATCGGCAGGGGAGAATAATGGCTACACCTTC. Amino acid sequence: CASSQVSAGENNGYTF.

The V and J genes are TRBV27 and TRBJ2-7, with D perhaps matching TRBD1 (6 bases). The germline V gene encodes CDR1 MNHEY and CDR2 SMNVEV (reference sequence). Trimming took 3 bases from V and 5 from J, leaving 20 bases between them. The CDR3 has 16 amino acids. The CDR3: CASSFRFTGKGDEQYF. The CDR3 DNA follows: TGTGCCAGCAGTTTCCGTTTTACAGGGAAAGGAGACGAGCAGTACTTC.

V and J are TRBV19 and TRBJ2-3; 8 bases fit TRBD1. With V trimmed by 4 bases and J by 2 bases, 14 bases remained unmatched. CDR1 is LNHDA and CDR2 is SQIVND in the germline V gene (reference sequence). There are 18 residues in the CDR3. The CDR3 is CASSTRGIGTGNTDTQYF. The DNA of the CDR3 is TGTGCCAGTAGTACCCGGGGTATAGGGACAGGAAACACAGATACGCAGTATTTT.

The V call is TRBV7-2, the J call TRBJ2-7; a possible D gene is TRBD2 (5 bases). The CDR3 spans 15 residues. The germline V gene has CDR1 SGHTA and CDR2 FQGNSA. Trimming stripped 5 bases from V and 6 bases from J, with 20 bases between. The CDR3 loop reads CASSPAPRSGSEQYF. CDR3 nucleotide sequence: TGTGCCAGCAGCCCTGCCCCCCGGTCGGGGTCCGAGCAGTACTTC.

There are a few counts of this clone. The chain combines TRBV5-6 with TRBJ1-2; perhaps TRBD1 as D (6 bases). Germline V gene sequence: CDR1 SGHDT, CDR2 YYEEEE. This CDR3 spans 18 amino acids. Trimming took off 0 bases at V and 4 bases at J, with 22 bases between the two ends. CDR3 loop: CASSLEGEGLGIVYGYTF. The CDR3 DNA reads as TGTGCCAGCAGCTTGGAGGGGGAGGGCCTCGGAATAGTCTATGGCTACACCTTC.

This rearrangement joins TRBV5-1 to TRBJ2-2; 7 bases align to TRBD2. Germline trimming cut 2 bases from V and 2 bases from J; bases unmatched to any gene: 6. Germline-derived CDR1 and CDR2 are SGHRS and YFSETQ. This CDR3 contains 16 residues. The CDR3 spells CASSFLASGNTGELFF. In DNA form, the CDR3 reads TGCGCCAGCAGCTTCCTGGCTAGCGGTAACACCGGGGAGCTGTTTTTT.

This clone was detected a few times. V gene TRBV28 combines with J gene TRBJ2-5; 9 nucleotides match TRBD1. Germline CDR1 is MDHEN and CDR2 is SYDVKM. After removal of 3 bases from V and 8 bases from J, the junction contained 7 bases not matched to a gene. CDR3 length equals 14 residues. The DNA for the CDR3 is TGTGCCAGCAGTTTTCTTGGACAGGGGAGAACCCAGTACTTC. This translates into CASSFLGQGRTQYF.

The chain recombines TRBV2 with TRBJ2-7; 8 bases map to TRBD2. CDR1 and CDR2 from the germline V gene are SNHLY and FYNNEI. This CDR3 comprises 15 residues. With 8 bases clipped from V and 7 bases from J, the junction kept 16 bases outside the gene matches. CDR3 nucleotide sequence: TGTGCCAGCGGAGGCGCAGCGGGACTAGTAATGGAGCAGTACTTC. Amino acids: CASGGAAGLVMEQYF.

The chain uses TRBV28 and TRBJ2-7; 7 nucleotides line up with TRBD1. The CDR3 length is 16 residues. With V trimmed by 2 bases and J by 6 bases, 13 bases remained unmatched. Germline CDR1 MDHEN, CDR2 SYDVKM. The chain's CDR3 is CASSLRTRQGSGEQYF. CDR3 bases: TGTGCCAGCAGTTTAAGGACCAGACAGGGCAGTGGCGAGCAGTACTTC.

This rearrangement joins TRBV6-5 to TRBJ1-3, with 9 bases aligning to TRBD1. After removal of 6 bases from V and 5 bases from J, the junction contained 5 bases not matched to a gene. CDR3 length equals 14 residues. Germline values: CDR1 MNHEY, CDR2 SVGAGI. The CDR3 region is CASRTGQGRNTIYF. CDR3 DNA: TGTGCCAGCAGAACGGGACAGGGCAGAAACACCATATATTTT.

This chain connects TRBV7-2 to TRBJ1-2, with D hard to call. The CDR3 sequence is 17 residues long. V lost 5 bases, J lost 3 bases, and 22 bases lay in between. Germline V gene sequence: CDR1 SGHTA, CDR2 FQGNSA. The CDR3 spells CASSLAGSPRLDYGYTF. The CDR3 DNA reads as TGTGCCAGCAGCCTTGCGGGCAGCCCCAGATTAGACTATGGCTACACCTTC.

The gene calls are TRBV5-1 and TRBJ2-1; unclear D gene. V shed 0 bases and J shed 8 bases, with 12 bases lying between them. This CDR3 region has 14 residues. CDR1 is SGHRS, CDR2 YFSETQ, per germline. The chain's CDR3 is CASSLEAGLDEQFF. The CDR3 nucleotides are TGCGCCAGCAGCTTGGAGGCAGGTCTGGATGAGCAGTTCTTC.

The rearrangement uses TRBV19 and TRBJ1-2; D is ambiguous. This CDR3 contains 11 residues. Germline V CDR1 and CDR2: LNHDA, SQIVND (reference sequence). V lost 6 bases, J lost 8 bases, and 10 bases lay in between. The CDR3 is CASREDGGYTF. The CDR3 bases are TGTGCCAGTAGGGAGGATGGCGGCTACACCTTC.

The sample holds a few counts of this clone. Compared with germline, one end of the junction differs, possibly owing to a read error. The rearrangement uses TRBV7-7 and TRBJ2-2; D gene unclear. The V gene's germline CDR1 is SSHAT and CDR2 FNYEAQ (reference sequence). The CDR3 spans 16 residues. The CDR3 region is CASSLVSGANTGELFF. CDR3 in DNA: TGTGCTAGCAGCTTAGTTAGTGGAGCGAACACCGGGGAGCTGTTTTTT. Using reference TRBV7-7 and TRBJ2-2 for the parts outside the CDR3, the full variable domain is GAGVSQSPRYKVTKRGQDVTLRCDPISSHATLYWYQQALGQGPEFLTYFNYEAQPDKSGLPSDRFSAERPEGSISTLTIQRTEQRDSAMYRCASSLVSGANTGELFFGEGSRLTVL.

This clone was counted only a few times. This specimen includes other DNA sequences encoding the same CDR3. The V call is TRBV7-3, the J call TRBJ1-1; maybe TRBD1 (5 bases). CDR1 and CDR2 (germline): SGHTA, FQGTGA. The germline V and J ends were trimmed by 0 bases and 4 bases, with 6 bases remaining between them. The CDR3 extends over 13 amino acids. The CDR3 protein is CASSLTGGTEAFF. The CDR3 nucleotides read TGTGCCAGCAGCTTAACGGGGGGCACTGAAGCTTTCTTT.

CDR3 sequence (DNA): TGTGCCAGCGCCCTAGCGACAGGGCGCAATGAGCAGTTCTTC. Translated: CASALATGRNEQFF. The chain joins TRBV11-3 to TRBJ2-1, with D possibly being TRBD1 (7 bases). V lost 8 bases and J 6 bases, leaving 17 bases between the germline ends. CDR3 length: 14 residues. Germline lookup yields CDR1 SGHNT and CDR2 YENEEA.

This chain uses TRBV9 with TRBJ2-1, with TRBD2 matching 8 bases. The germline gives CDR1 SGDLS, CDR2 YYNGEE. The CDR3 loop spans 17 amino acids. The J segment lost 5 bases and the V segment lost 0 bases, leaving 10 bases of the junction unmatched. The CDR3 protein is CASSVAGGGRRNNEQFF. The CDR3 coding sequence is TGTGCCAGCAGCGTAGCCGGCGGGGGGCGAAGGAACAATGAGCAGTTCTTC.

This clone was found a few times. J is TRBJ1-4 and V is TRBV28; no firm D call. V dropped 5 bases and J dropped 5 bases, with 12 bases sitting between them. The CDR3 sequence is 14 residues long. Germline V gene sequence: CDR1 MDHEN, CDR2 SYDVKM. Written as DNA, the CDR3 is TGTGCCAGCAGTCCCCCTGGAGAAAATGAAAAACTGTTTTTT. Its translation is CASSPPGENEKLFF.